The 3 T cell receptor beta chains below come from one sample, sequenced in a study of molecular identifiers for immune sequencing clone quantification. TCRdb independently ran MiXCR on the PCR reads; one entry per CDR3 protein. The table includes some 65,000 distinct CDR3 sequences, 15% to 20% detected once. The sequencing input was naive CD8+ T cells from blood, with Jurkat cell RNA spiked in. As to subset: FACS-sorted CD8+CD4-CCR7+CD45RA+ naive T cells. The receptors were sampled from a human donor in good health. Some libraries in this study had Jurkat cell RNA spiked in.

There are a few counts of this clonotype. V gene TRBV27 combines with J gene TRBJ2-1; 10 positions match TRBD2. CDR3 length: 14 amino acids. Germline lookup yields CDR1 MNHEY and CDR2 SMNVEV (reference sequence). J lost 8 bases, V lost 8 bases, and 9 bases had no gene match. CDR3 protein: CASALAGGFHEQFF. The DNA of the CDR3 is TGTGCCAGCGCATTAGCGGGAGGATTCCATGAGCAGTTCTTC.

This clonotype has a handful of counts. The chain links TRBV12-3 or TRBV12-4 to TRBJ1-3, with D unclear. The CDR3 sequence is 12 residues long. The V end lost 3 bases, the J end lost 4 bases, and 4 bases lay between the germline ends. CDR3 sequence: CASSFGGNTIYF. Written as DNA, the CDR3 is TGTGCCAGCAGTTTCGGGGGAAACACCATATATTTT.

This clonotype was observed at least ten times. The chain links TRBV20-1 to TRBJ2-7, with TRBD2 matching over 10 bases. This CDR3 has 14 amino acids. The ends lost 6 bases at V and 7 bases at J; junction bases unmatched: 12. Germline loops: CDR1 DFQATT, CDR2 SNEGSKA (reference sequence). The CDR3 DNA sequence: TGCAGTGCAGGGACTAGCGACCCGCCTGTTGAGCAGTACTTC. As protein: CSAGTSDPPVEQYF.